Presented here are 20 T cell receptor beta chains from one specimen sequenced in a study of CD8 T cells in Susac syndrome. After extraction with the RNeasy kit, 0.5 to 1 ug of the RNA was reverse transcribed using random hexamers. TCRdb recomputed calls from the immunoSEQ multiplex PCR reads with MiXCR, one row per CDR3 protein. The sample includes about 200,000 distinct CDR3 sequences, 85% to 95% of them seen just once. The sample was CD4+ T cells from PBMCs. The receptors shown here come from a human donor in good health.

The CDR3 DNA reads TGTGCCAGCAGCTCGTCCGGGGGGCCCTACGAGCAGTACGTC. Amino acids: CASSSSGGPYEQYV. The genes are TRBV7-9 and TRBJ2-7; a possible D gene is TRBD2 (7 bases). CDR3 length: 14 residues. The V and J ends lost 4 bases and 2 bases respectively, with 12 bases between them. CDR1 SEHNR and CDR2 FQNEAQ come from the germline V gene (reference sequence).

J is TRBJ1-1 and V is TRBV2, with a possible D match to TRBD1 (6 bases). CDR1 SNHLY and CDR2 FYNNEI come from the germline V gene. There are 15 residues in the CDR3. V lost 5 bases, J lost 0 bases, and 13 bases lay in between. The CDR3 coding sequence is TGTGCCAGCAGTTTTATGACAGGACTGAACACTGAAGCTTTCTTT. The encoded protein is CASSFMTGLNTEAFF.

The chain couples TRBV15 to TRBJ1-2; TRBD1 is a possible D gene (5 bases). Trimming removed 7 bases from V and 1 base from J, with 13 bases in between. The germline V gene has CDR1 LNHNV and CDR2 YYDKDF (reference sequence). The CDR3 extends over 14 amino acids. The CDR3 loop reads CATTSGRGNYGYTF. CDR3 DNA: TGTGCCACCACTTCAGGGCGGGGTAACTATGGCTACACCTTC.

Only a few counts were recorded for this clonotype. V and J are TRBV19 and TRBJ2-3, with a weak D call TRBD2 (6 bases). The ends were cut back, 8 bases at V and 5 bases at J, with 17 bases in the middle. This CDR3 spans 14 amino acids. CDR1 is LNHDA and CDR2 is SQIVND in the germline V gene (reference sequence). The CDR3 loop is CASASGTEGDTQYF. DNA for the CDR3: TGTGCCAGTGCTTCTGGGACTGAGGGAGATACGCAGTATTTT.

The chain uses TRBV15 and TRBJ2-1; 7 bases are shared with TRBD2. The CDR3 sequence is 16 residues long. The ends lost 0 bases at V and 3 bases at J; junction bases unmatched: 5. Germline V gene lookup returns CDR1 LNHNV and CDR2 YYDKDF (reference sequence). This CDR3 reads CATSRDYGTIYNEQFF. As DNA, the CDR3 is TGTGCCACCAGCAGAGACTACGGGACTATCTACAATGAGCAGTTCTTC.

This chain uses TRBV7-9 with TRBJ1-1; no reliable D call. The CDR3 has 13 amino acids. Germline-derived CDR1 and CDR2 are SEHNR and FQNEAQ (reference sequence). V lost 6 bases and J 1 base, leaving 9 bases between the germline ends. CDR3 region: CASSYAGNTEAFF. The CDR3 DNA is TGTGCCAGCAGTTACGCAGGGAACACTGAAGCTTTCTTT. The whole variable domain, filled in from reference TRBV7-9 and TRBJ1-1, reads DTGVSQNPRHKITKRGQNVTFRCDPISEHNRLYWYRQTLGQGPEFLTYFQNEAQLEKSRLLSDRFSAERPKGSFSTLEIQRTEQGDSAMYLCASSYAGNTEAFFGQGTRLTVV.

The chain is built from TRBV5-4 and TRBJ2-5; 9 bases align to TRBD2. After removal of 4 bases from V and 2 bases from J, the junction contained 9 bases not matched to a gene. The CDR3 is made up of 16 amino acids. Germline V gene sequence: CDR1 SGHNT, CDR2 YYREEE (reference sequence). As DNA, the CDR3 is TGTGCCAGCAGCCCACCCAGCGGGGGGCCGCAAGAGACCCAGTACTTC. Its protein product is CASSPPSGGPQETQYF.

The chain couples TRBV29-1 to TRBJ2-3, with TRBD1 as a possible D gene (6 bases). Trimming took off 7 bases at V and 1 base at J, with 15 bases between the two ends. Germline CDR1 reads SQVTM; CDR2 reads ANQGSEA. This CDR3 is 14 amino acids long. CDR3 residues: CSAQQGLGTDTQYF. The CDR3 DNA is TGCAGCGCCCAACAGGGATTGGGCACAGATACGCAGTATTTT.

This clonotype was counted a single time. CDR3 coding DNA: TGTGCCTCAGCTCATCAGGGTCCCTTCTCAGATACGCAGTATTTT. Amino acid sequence: CASAHQGPFSDTQYF. The gene calls are TRBV30 and TRBJ2-3; weak D call: TRBD1 (5 bases). Trimming shortened V by 7 bases and J by 4 bases, and 21 bases separated the two germline ends. The germline CDR1 and CDR2 sequences are GTSNPN and SVGIG (reference sequence). CDR3 length equals 15 residues.

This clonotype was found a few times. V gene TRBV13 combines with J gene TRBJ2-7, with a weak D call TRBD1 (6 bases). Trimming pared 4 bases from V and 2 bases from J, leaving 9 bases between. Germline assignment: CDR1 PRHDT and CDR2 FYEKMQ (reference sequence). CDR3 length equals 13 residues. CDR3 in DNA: TGTGCCAGCAGCTCGGGACACCCCTACGAGCAGTACTTC. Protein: CASSSGHPYEQYF.

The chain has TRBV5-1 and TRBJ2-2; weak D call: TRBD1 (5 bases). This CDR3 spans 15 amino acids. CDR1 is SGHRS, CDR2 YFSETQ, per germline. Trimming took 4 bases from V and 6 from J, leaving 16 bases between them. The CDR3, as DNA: TGCGCCAGCAGCATCCAGGGATCGATTGCCGGGGAGCTGTTTTTT. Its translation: CASSIQGSIAGELFF.

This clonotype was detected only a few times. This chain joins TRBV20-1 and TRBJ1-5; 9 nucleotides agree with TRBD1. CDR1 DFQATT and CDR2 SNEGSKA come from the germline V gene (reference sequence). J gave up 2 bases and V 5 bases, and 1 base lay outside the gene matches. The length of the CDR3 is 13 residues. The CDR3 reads CSARTGGNQPQHF. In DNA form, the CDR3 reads TGCAGTGCTCGGACAGGGGGCAATCAGCCCCAGCATTTT.

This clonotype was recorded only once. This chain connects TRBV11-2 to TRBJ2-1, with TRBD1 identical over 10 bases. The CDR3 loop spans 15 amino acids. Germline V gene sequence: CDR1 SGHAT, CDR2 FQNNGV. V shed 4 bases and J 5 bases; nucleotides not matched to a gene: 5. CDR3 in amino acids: CASSSRGQGNNEQFF. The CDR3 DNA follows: TGTGCCAGCAGCTCACGGGGACAGGGGAACAATGAGCAGTTCTTC.

The CDR3 loop reads CASSVWGSENEQFF. In DNA form, the CDR3 reads TGTGCCAGCAGCGTATGGGGGTCGGAAAATGAGCAGTTCTTC. The gene calls are TRBV9 and TRBJ2-1; D could derive from TRBD1 or TRBD2 (5 bases each). The CDR3 is 14 residues long. The V end was cut by 1 base, the J end by 7 bases, with 12 bases between. Germline V gives CDR1 SGDLS, CDR2 YYNGEE.

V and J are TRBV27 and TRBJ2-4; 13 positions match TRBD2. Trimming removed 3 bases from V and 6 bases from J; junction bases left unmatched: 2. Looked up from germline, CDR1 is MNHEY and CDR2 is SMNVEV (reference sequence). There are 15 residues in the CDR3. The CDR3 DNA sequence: TGTGCCAGCAGTTTGGGACTAGCGGGGCTAAACATTCAGTACTTC. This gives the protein CASSLGLAGLNIQYF.

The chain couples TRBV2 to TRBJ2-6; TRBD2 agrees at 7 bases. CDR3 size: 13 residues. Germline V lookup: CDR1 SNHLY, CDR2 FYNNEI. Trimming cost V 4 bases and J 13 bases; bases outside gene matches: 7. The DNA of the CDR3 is TGTGCCAGCAGTGTTTCGGACGGGGGGGTCCTGACTTTC. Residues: CASSVSDGGVLTF.

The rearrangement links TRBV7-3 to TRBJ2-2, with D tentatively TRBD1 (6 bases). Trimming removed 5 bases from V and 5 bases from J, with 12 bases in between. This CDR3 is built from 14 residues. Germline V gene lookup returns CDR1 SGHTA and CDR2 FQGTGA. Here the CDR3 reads CASSTTGLTGELFF. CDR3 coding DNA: TGTGCCAGCAGCACCACAGGGCTGACCGGGGAGCTGTTTTTT.

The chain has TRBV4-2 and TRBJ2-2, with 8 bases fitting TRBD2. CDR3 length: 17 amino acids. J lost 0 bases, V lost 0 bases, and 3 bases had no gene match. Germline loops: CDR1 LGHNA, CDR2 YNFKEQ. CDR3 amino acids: CASSQERGAANTGELFF. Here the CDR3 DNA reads TGTGCCAGCAGCCAAGAGCGGGGGGCTGCGAACACCGGGGAGCTGTTTTTT.

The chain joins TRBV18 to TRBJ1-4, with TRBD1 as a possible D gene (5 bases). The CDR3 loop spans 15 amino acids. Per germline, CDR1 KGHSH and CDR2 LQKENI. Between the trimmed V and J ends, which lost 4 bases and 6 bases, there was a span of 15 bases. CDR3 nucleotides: TGTGCCAGCTCACTCCGGGACGGTCGTGATGAAAAACTGTTTTTT. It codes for CASSLRDGRDEKLFF.

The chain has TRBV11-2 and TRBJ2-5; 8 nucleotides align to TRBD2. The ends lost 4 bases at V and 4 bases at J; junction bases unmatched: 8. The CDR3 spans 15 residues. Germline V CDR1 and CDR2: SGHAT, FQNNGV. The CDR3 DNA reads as TGTGCCAGCAGCTACGGGGGGGCCGGAGGAGAGACCCAGTACTTC. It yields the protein CASSYGGAGGETQYF.